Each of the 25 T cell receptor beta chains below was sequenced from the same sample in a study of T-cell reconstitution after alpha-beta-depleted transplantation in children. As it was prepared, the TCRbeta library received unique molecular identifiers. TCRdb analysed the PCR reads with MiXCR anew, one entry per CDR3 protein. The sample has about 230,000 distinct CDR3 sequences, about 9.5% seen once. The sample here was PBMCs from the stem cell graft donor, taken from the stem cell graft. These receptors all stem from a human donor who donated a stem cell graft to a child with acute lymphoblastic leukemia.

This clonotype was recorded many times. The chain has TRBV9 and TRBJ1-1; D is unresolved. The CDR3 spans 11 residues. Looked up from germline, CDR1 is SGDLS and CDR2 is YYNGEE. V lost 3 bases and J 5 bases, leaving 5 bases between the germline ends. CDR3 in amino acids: CASSGGTEAFF. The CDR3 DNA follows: TGTGCCAGCAGCGGCGGGACTGAAGCTTTCTTT.

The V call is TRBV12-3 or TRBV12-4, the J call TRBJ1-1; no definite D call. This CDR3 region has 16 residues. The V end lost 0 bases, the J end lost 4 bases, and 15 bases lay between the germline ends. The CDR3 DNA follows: TGTGCCAGCAGTTTAGCCCCCCTGAGCGCCGGCACTGAAGCTTTCTTT. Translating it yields CASSLAPLSAGTEAFF.

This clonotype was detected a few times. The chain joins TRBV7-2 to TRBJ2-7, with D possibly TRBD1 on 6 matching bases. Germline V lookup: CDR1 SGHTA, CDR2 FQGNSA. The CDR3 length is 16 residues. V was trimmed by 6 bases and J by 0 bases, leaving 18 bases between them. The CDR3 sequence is CASSLYGTQTSYEQYF. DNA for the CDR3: TGTGCCAGCAGTTTATACGGGACACAAACCTCCTACGAGCAGTACTTC.

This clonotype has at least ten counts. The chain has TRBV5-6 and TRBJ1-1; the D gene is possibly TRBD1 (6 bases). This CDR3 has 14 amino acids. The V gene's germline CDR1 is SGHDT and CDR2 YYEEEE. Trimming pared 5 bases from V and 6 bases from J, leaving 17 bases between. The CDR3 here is CASSPTGQSPEAFF. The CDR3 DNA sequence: TGTGCCAGCAGTCCTACGGGACAAAGTCCTGAAGCTTTCTTT.

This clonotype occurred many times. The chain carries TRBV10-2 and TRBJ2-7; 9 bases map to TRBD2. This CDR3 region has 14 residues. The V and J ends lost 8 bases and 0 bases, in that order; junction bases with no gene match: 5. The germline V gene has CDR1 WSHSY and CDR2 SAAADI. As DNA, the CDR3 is TGCGCCAGCCTCCCTAGCGGGGCCTCCTACGAGCAGTACTTC. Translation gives CASLPSGASYEQYF.

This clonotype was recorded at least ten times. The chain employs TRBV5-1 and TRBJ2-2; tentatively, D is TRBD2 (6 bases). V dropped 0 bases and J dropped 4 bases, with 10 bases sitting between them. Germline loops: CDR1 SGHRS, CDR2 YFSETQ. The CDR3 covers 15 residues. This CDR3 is CASSLEAGTTGELFF. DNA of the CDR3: TGCGCCAGCAGCTTGGAGGCGGGGACCACCGGGGAGCTGTTTTTT.

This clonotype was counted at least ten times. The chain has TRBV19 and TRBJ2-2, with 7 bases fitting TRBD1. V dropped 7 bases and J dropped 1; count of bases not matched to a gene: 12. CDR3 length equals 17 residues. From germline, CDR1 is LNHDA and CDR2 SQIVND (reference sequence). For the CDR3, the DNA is TGTGCCAGTACCGGGATTCGGGACAGTCGGAACACCGGGGAGCTGTTTTTT. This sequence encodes CASTGIRDSRNTGELFF.

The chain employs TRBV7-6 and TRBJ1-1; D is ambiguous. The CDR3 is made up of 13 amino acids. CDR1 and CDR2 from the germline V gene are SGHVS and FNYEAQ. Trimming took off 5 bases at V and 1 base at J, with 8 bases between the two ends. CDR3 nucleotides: TGTGCCAGCAGCCCTGACACGAACACTGAAGCTTTCTTT. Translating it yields CASSPDTNTEAFF.

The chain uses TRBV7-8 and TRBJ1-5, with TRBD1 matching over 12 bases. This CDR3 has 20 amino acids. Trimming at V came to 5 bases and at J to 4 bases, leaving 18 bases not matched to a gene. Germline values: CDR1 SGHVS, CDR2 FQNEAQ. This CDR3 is CASSLNPGQGAWGVNQPQHF. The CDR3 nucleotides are TGTGCCAGCAGCCTAAACCCGGGACAGGGGGCTTGGGGGGTGAATCAGCCCCAGCATTTT.

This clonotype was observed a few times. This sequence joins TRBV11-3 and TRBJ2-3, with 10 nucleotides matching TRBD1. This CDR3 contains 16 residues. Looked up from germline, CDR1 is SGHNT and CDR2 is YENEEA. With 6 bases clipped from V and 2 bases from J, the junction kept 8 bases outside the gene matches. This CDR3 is CASSPSGTGVTDTQYF. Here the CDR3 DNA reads TGTGCCAGCAGTCCGAGCGGGACAGGGGTCACAGATACGCAGTATTTT. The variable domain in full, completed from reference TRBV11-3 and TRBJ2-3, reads EAGVVQSPRYKIIEKKQPVAFWCNPISGHNTLYWYLQNLGQGPELLIRYENEEAVDDSQLPKDRFSAERLKGVDSTLKIQPAELGDSAVYLCASSPSGTGVTDTQYFGPGTRLTVL.

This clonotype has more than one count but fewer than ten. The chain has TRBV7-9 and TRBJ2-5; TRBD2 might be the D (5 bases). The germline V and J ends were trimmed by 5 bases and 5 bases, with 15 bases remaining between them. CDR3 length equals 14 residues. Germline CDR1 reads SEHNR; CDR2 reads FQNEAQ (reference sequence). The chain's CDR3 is CASSQNELGETQYF. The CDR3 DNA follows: TGTGCCAGCAGCCAAAACGAACTAGGGGAGACCCAGTACTTC.

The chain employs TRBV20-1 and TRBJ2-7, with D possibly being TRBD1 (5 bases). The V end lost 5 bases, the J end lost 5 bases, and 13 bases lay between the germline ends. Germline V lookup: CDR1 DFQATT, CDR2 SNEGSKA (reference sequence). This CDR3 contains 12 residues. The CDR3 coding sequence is TGCAGTGCTTGGAAGGGGTCCCACGAGCAGTACTTC. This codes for CSAWKGSHEQYF.

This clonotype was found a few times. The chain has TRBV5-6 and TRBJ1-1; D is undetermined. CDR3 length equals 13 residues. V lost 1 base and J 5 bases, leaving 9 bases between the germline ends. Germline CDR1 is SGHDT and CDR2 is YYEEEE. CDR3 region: CASSLYWGTEAFF. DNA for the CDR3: TGTGCCAGCAGCTTGTATTGGGGTACTGAAGCTTTCTTT.

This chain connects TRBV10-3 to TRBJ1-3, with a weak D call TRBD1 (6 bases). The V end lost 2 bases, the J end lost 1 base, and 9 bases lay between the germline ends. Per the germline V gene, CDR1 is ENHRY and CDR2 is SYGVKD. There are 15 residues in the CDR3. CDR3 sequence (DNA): TGTGCCATCAGTGAGCAGGGGTTTTCTGGAAACACCATATATTTT. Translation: CAISEQGFSGNTIYF.

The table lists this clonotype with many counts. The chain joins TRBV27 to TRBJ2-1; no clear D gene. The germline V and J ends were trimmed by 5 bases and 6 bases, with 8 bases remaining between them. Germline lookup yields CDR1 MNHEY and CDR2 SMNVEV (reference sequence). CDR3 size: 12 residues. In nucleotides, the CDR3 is TGTGCCAGCAGTGTCGACACCAATGAGCAGTTCTTC. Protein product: CASSVDTNEQFF.

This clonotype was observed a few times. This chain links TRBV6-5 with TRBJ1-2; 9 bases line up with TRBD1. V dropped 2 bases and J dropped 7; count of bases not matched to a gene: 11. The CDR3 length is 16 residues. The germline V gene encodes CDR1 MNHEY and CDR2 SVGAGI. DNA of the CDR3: TGTGCCAGCAGTTACCTACCGGGACAGGGAACACTTGGCTACACCTTC. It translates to CASSYLPGQGTLGYTF.

The CDR3 DNA is TGTGCCAGCAGTTTAAAGTATGCTACGCAGTATTTT. Translating it yields CASSLKYATQYF. J is TRBJ2-3 and V is TRBV28, with D unresolved. The CDR3 is made up of 12 amino acids. CDR1 and CDR2 from the germline V gene are MDHEN and SYDVKM. V was shortened by 2 bases and J by 8 bases, with 8 bases between the two germline ends.

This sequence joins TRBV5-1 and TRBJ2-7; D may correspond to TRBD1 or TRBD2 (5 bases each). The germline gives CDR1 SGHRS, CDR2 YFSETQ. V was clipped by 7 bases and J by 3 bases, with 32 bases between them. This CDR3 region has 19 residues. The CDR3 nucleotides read TGCGCCAGCGAGAAAGGGTACAGGCCCCTTGAAGAGGGATTCTACGAGCAGTACTTC. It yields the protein CASEKGYRPLEEGFYEQYF.

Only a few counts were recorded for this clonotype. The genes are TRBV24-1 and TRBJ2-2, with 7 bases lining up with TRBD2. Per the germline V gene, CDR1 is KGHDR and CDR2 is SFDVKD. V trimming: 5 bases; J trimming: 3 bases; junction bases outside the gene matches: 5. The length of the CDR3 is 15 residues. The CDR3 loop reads CATSGKGGDTGELFF. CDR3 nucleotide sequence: TGTGCCACCAGTGGGAAGGGAGGGGACACCGGGGAGCTGTTTTTT.

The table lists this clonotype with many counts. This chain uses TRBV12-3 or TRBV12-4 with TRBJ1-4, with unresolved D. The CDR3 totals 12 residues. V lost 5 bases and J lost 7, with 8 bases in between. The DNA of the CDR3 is TGTGCCAGCAGTCGGGGAAGTGAAAAACTGTTTTTT. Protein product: CASSRGSEKLFF.

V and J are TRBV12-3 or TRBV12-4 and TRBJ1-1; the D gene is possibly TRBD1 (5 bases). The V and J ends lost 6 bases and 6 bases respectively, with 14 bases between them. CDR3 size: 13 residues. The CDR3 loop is CASSYLQGAEAFF. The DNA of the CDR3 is TGTGCCAGCAGCTACCTCCAGGGTGCTGAAGCTTTCTTT.

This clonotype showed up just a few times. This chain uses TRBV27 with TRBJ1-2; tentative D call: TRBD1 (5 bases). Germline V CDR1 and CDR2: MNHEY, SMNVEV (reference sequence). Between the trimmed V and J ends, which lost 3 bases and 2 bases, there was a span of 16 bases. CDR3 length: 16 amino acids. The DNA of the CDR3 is TGTGCCAGCAGTTTTCTGAGGCCTCAGGGAAACTATGGCTACACCTTC. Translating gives CASSFLRPQGNYGYTF.

DNA for the CDR3: TGTGCCAGCAGCCAAGGGGACCGAGGAGGCTACACCTTC. It specifies CASSQGDRGGYTF. The chain combines TRBV27 with TRBJ1-2; maybe TRBD1 (5 bases). Germline assignment: CDR1 MNHEY and CDR2 SMNVEV (reference sequence). The CDR3 spans 13 residues. V lost 6 bases, J lost 8 bases, and 16 bases lay in between.

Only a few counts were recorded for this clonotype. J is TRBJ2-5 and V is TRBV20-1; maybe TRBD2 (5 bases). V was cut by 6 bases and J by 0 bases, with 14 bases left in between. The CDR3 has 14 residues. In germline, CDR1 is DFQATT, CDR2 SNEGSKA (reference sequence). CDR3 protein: CSAREGRYQETQYF. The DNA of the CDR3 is TGCAGTGCCCGAGAGGGAAGGTACCAAGAGACCCAGTACTTC.

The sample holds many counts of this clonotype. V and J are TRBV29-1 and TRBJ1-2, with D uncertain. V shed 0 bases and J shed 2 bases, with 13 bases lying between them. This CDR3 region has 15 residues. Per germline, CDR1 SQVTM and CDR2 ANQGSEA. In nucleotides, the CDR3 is TGCAGCGTTGAAGATCACGAGGATCCAAACTATGGCTACACCTTC. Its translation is CSVEDHEDPNYGYTF.